These 13 T cell receptor beta chains were sequenced from one sample in a study of blood T cells in healthy people across ages (dated by TCRdb to 2015 to 2017). Receptor libraries were prepared by 5' RACE. The data were produced on an Illumina HiSeq 2500. A second PCR of 7 to 11 cycles was performed with a sample-barcoded 5' primer and a J-beta primer mix. The public reads were reprocessed in TCRdb via fastp at Q25 and MiXCR, keeping in-frame beta chains. Every CDR3 protein is listed once, alongside the most common genes and DNA of its rows. The sample yields roughly 730,000 distinct CDR3 sequences; more than 50% were counted once. Around 25% of the sample rests with the top ten. The specimen sequenced was blood. The receptors were sampled from a man aged 40-55 years in good health.

The gene calls are TRBV27 and TRBJ2-3; D may be TRBD1 (5 bases). This CDR3 has 16 amino acids. In germline, CDR1 is MNHEY, CDR2 SMNVEV (reference sequence). The V end was cut by 3 bases, the J end by 1 base, with 14 bases between. This chain's CDR3 is CASSFPPGLGTDTQYF. CDR3 sequence (DNA): TGTGCCAGCAGTTTTCCCCCAGGGCTCGGCACAGATACGCAGTATTTT.

This clonotype was recorded a few times. The rearrangement links TRBV6-6 to TRBJ2-1; 9 bases are a match to TRBD1. Germline V lookup: CDR1 MNHNY, CDR2 SVGAGI (reference sequence). The CDR3 length is 15 residues. With 6 bases clipped from V and 6 bases from J, the junction kept 9 bases outside the gene matches. As DNA, the CDR3 is TGTGCCAGCAGCGGCCGGGACAGGGCGTTCAATGAGCAGTTCTTC. This sequence encodes CASSGRDRAFNEQFF.

The chain carries TRBV27 and TRBJ2-7; 14 bases agree with TRBD2. The J call is in doubt because the DNA end fits TRBJ2-5 better. CDR3 length equals 17 residues. Germline CDR1 and CDR2: MNHEY and SMNVEV (reference sequence). The CDR3 is CASSLSRTSGRLKTQYF. CDR3 DNA sequence: TGTGCCAGCAGTTTATCCCGGACTAGCGGGAGGCTAAAGACCCAGTACTTC.

This clonotype was observed a handful of times. The J gene is TRBJ1-1, the V gene TRBV29-1; D gene uncertain. Germline-derived CDR1 and CDR2 are SQVTM and ANQGSEA. CDR3 length: 12 residues. With 4 bases removed from V and 6 bases from J, the gap between germline ends came to 12 bases. This chain's CDR3 is CSVVLTIAEAFF. For the CDR3, the DNA is TGCAGCGTTGTATTAACGATCGCTGAAGCTTTCTTT.

The rearrangement links TRBV4-1 to TRBJ1-2; possible D gene TRBD1, 6 bases. The CDR3 has 15 amino acids. Germline assignment: CDR1 MGHRA and CDR2 YSYEKL. The V end lost 3 bases, the J end lost 3 bases, and 14 bases lay between the germline ends. The CDR3 loop is CASSQTGLLDYGYTF. CDR3 nucleotide sequence: TGCGCCAGCAGCCAGACAGGTTTGTTGGACTATGGCTACACCTTC.

For this clonotype: Germline is not matched at one junction end, which may reflect a read error. The chain is built from TRBV29-1 and TRBJ1-6, with TRBD1 identical over 7 bases. Germline CDR1 SQVTM, CDR2 ANQGSEA. CDR3 size: 15 residues. The CDR3 loop reads CSAKGAGTANSPLHF. The CDR3 region has the DNA TGCAGCGCCAAAGGGGCCGGGACAGCCAATTCACCTCTCCACTTT.

This chain connects TRBV3-1 to TRBJ1-1; no firm D call. Trimming removed 5 bases from V and 6 bases from J, with 7 bases in between. This CDR3 has 11 residues. Germline loops: CDR1 LGHDT, CDR2 YNNKEL (reference sequence). The CDR3 is CASSKRAEAFF. In DNA form, the CDR3 reads TGTGCCAGCAGCAAACGAGCTGAAGCTTTCTTT.

This clonotype has just a few counts. This CDR3 reads CASSRASGETQYF. DNA of the CDR3: TGTGCCAGCAGTAGGGCTTCTGGGGAGACCCAGTACTTC. The gene calls are TRBV12-3 or TRBV12-4 and TRBJ2-7; D not certain. The DNA matches TRBJ2-5 better at its end, which makes the J call doubtful. The CDR3 contains 13 residues.

This chain joins TRBV28 and TRBJ2-7; D is possibly TRBD2 (5 bases). Trimming left V 3 bases short and J 0 bases short, with 15 bases between. This CDR3 region has 16 residues. Germline-derived CDR1 and CDR2 are MDHEN and SYDVKM. This CDR3 reads CASSFDYRWSSYEQYF. The DNA for the CDR3 is TGTGCCAGCAGTTTCGACTACCGATGGAGCTCCTACGAGCAGTACTTC.

The chain joins TRBV28 to TRBJ2-7; D tentatively fits TRBD1 or TRBD2 (5 bases each). The CDR3 has 16 residues. Trimming removed 3 bases at V and 4 bases at J, with 19 bases between. Germline CDR1 reads MDHEN; CDR2 reads SYDVKM. The CDR3 nucleotides are TGTGCCAGCAGTTTGATGGTTCAGGGCAGGAGGTACGAGCAGTACTTC. Residues: CASSLMVQGRRYEQYF.

This chain connects TRBV20-1 to TRBJ2-7; D uncertain. V gave up 0 bases and J gave up 1 base, with 10 bases separating them. The CDR3 totals 14 residues. CDR1 is DFQATT and CDR2 is SNEGSKA in the germline V gene (reference sequence). CDR3 nucleotides: TGCAGTGCTAGAGACCCCCTACGGTCCTACGAGCAGTACTTC. Protein product: CSARDPLRSYEQYF.

The chain uses TRBV7-2 and TRBJ2-2; TRBD1 agrees at 11 bases. CDR3 length: 14 residues. Per germline, CDR1 SGHTA and CDR2 FQGNSA. Trimming cost V 5 bases and J 6 bases; bases outside gene matches: 2. The CDR3 DNA reads as TGTGCCAGCAGCCGGACAGGGGGCTCCGGGGAGCTGTTTTTT. Protein sequence: CASSRTGGSGELFF. Drawing the rest from reference TRBV7-2 and TRBJ2-2, the complete variable domain is GAGVSQSPSNKVTEKGKDVELRCDPISGHTALYWYRQSLGQGLEFLIYFQGNSAPDKSGLPSDRFSAERTGGSVSTLTIQRTQQEDSAVYLCASSRTGGSGELFFGEGSRLTVL.

The chain has TRBV28 and TRBJ2-5; the D is unclear. The germline CDR1 and CDR2 sequences are MDHEN and SYDVKM. The CDR3 is 11 amino acids. V was clipped by 6 bases and J by 11 bases, with 13 bases between them. The CDR3, as DNA: TGTGCCAGCAGCCCAGACTTGGGGCAGTACTTC. Its protein is CASSPDLGQYF.